A single sample gave rise to the 24 T cell receptor beta chains below, sequenced in a study of cytomegalovirus exposure and HLA in healthy donors. A multiplex PCR was run with 60 Vbeta primers and 13 Jbeta primers. Here immunoSEQ multiplex PCR was the method, and the copy in TCRdb shows in-frame clones only, minus some. The repertoire holds fewer than 300,000 clones, with roughly 80% as singletons. The sequenced material came from PBMCs. Receptors were obtained from a girl aged 2 to 9 in good health and CMV-seronegative.

This clone was detected once. This chain uses TRBV9 with TRBJ2-7; TRBD1 matches at 12 bases. CDR1 and CDR2 from the germline V gene are SGDLS and YYNGEE. This CDR3 is built from 16 residues. V shed 0 bases, J shed 4 bases, and the junction held 5 bases outside the gene matches. Here the CDR3 DNA reads TGTGCCAGCAGCGTAGGGGACAGGGGGCTGGGGTACGAGCAGTACTTC. The encoded protein is CASSVGDRGLGYEQYF.

CDR3 DNA: TGCGCCAGCAGCTTACAGGGACCCTTAGTAAACACTGAAGCTTTCTTT. Translation gives CASSLQGPLVNTEAFF. This chain links TRBV5-1 with TRBJ1-1; a weak D match, TRBD1 (6 bases). V was cut by 2 bases and J by 2 bases, with 16 bases left in between. This CDR3 spans 16 amino acids. CDR1 and CDR2 (germline): SGHRS, YFSETQ.

This clone was seen more than once but under ten times. The chain employs TRBV5-4 and TRBJ1-6, with D maybe TRBD1 (5 bases). Per the germline V gene, CDR1 is SGHNT and CDR2 is YYREEE (reference sequence). The CDR3 has 15 residues. V lost 4 bases and J lost 8, with 16 bases in between. The CDR3 protein is CASSLRGFGYSPLHF. CDR3 coding DNA: TGTGCCAGCAGCCTTAGGGGATTTGGCTATTCACCCCTCCACTTT. Drawing the rest from reference TRBV5-4 and TRBJ1-6, the complete variable domain is ETGVTQSPTHLIKTRGQQVTLRCSSQSGHNTVSWYQQALGQGPQFIFQYYREEENGRGNFPPRFSGLQFPNYSSELNVNALELDDSALYLCASSLRGFGYSPLHFGNGTRLTVT.

This chain joins TRBV7-9 and TRBJ1-2, with TRBD1 matching 8 bases. The CDR3 covers 15 residues. The junction had 11 bases not matched to a gene; V was cut back by 3 bases and J by 8 bases. Looked up from germline, CDR1 is SEHNR and CDR2 is FQNEAQ (reference sequence). In nucleotides, the CDR3 is TGTGCCAGCAGCTTTTCGACAGGGGAATTGCGCGGCTACACCTTC. This codes for CASSFSTGELRGYTF.

The chain has TRBV19 and TRBJ1-3; D is perhaps TRBD1 (5 bases). V shed 7 bases and J shed 2 bases, with 15 bases lying between them. The CDR3 sequence is 15 residues long. The germline V gene has CDR1 LNHDA and CDR2 SQIVND (reference sequence). The CDR3: CASNPGSSPGNTIYF. The DNA for the CDR3 is TGTGCCAGTAACCCAGGGTCAAGTCCTGGAAACACCATATATTTT.

The chain has TRBV27 and TRBJ2-7; no definite D call. The CDR3 length is 15 residues. The V and J ends lost 5 bases and 4 bases respectively, with 18 bases between them. Per the germline V gene, CDR1 is MNHEY and CDR2 is SMNVEV (reference sequence). CDR3 nucleotides: TGTGCCAGCAGTCCCCCAGTTGGCCTCCCGTACGAGCAGTACTTC. Translation gives CASSPPVGLPYEQYF.

This chain connects TRBV10-3 to TRBJ2-3; no definite D call. The germline V gene has CDR1 ENHRY and CDR2 SYGVKD. The CDR3 spans 13 residues. Between the trimmed V and J ends, which lost 5 bases and 4 bases, there was a span of 10 bases. CDR3 protein: CAISPPLADTQYF. CDR3 sequence (DNA): TGTGCCATCAGTCCTCCCCTAGCAGATACGCAGTATTTT.

The V and J genes are TRBV9 and TRBJ2-1, with D perhaps matching TRBD2 (6 bases). The CDR3 runs to 15 residues. Germline assignment: CDR1 SGDLS and CDR2 YYNGEE. The V end was cut by 4 bases, the J end by 2 bases, with 13 bases between. As DNA, the CDR3 is TGTGCCAGCAGCTCGGGAGTAGTGGCCTACAATGAGCAGTTCTTC. Residues: CASSSGVVAYNEQFF.

The chain is built from TRBV27 and TRBJ2-7, with 10 bases lining up with TRBD2. CDR1 is MNHEY and CDR2 is SMNVEV in the germline V gene (reference sequence). This CDR3 has 14 residues. The V gene end was trimmed by 6 bases and the J gene end by 2 bases; junction bases not matched to a gene: 4. CDR3 in DNA: TGTGCCAGCAGCCGCCTAGCGGGAGCCTACGAGCAGTACTTC. Translating it yields CASSRLAGAYEQYF.

Remarks on this clone: Additional DNA sequences in this sample encode the identical CDR3. J is TRBJ2-7 and V is TRBV5-1, with a tentative D call TRBD1 (6 bases). This CDR3 comprises 14 residues. The germline CDR1 and CDR2 sequences are SGHRS and YFSETQ. Trimming stripped 4 bases from V and 4 bases from J, with 15 bases between. The CDR3 loop is CASSLRGFRYEQYF. The CDR3 DNA sequence: TGCGCCAGCAGCCTGAGGGGGTTTAGGTACGAGCAGTACTTC.

This sequence joins TRBV10-3 and TRBJ1-3, with a weak D call TRBD1 (5 bases). Trimming took off 2 bases at V and 0 bases at J, with 5 bases between the two ends. The germline V gene has CDR1 ENHRY and CDR2 SYGVKD. CDR3 length: 14 amino acids. The CDR3 coding sequence is TGTGCCATCAGTGAGACAGGCTCTGGAAACACCATATATTTT. Amino acids: CAISETGSGNTIYF.

The V call is TRBV6-4, the J call TRBJ2-1; TRBD1 might be the D (5 bases). CDR1 is MRHNA, CDR2 SNTAGT, per germline. Trimming left V 2 bases short and J 1 base short, with 9 bases between. CDR3 length: 15 amino acids. The CDR3 reads CASSDGAGSYNEQFF. The CDR3 DNA reads as TGTGCCAGCAGTGACGGGGCAGGATCCTACAATGAGCAGTTCTTC.

The count of this clone is one. The chain has TRBV6-1 and TRBJ2-1; the match to TRBD2 covers 11 bases. V was pared by 10 bases and J by 6 bases, with 8 bases of the junction left unmatched. The CDR3 consists of 14 residues. The V gene's germline CDR1 is MNHNS and CDR2 SASEGT. CDR3: CATPTSGRPNEQFF. CDR3 DNA: TGTGCCACCCCAACTAGCGGGAGACCCAATGAGCAGTTCTTC.

The chain has TRBV5-4 and TRBJ1-2; tentative D call: TRBD1 (6 bases). Germline CDR1 reads SGHNT; CDR2 reads YYREEE (reference sequence). The CDR3 is made up of 13 amino acids. Trimming took 2 bases from V and 7 from J, leaving 12 bases between them. The CDR3 region has the DNA TGTGCCAGCAGCTTAATTACAGGGACTGGCTACACCTTC. Its protein is CASSLITGTGYTF.

The V call is TRBV2, the J call TRBJ2-7; maybe TRBD1 (5 bases). The germline V gene has CDR1 SNHLY and CDR2 FYNNEI. The V end was cut by 6 bases, the J end by 3 bases, with 9 bases between. The CDR3 totals 12 residues. The CDR3 protein is CASSRQYYEQYF. For the CDR3, the DNA is TGTGCCAGCAGCCGACAGTACTACGAGCAGTACTTC. Full variable domain (missing parts from reference TRBV2 and TRBJ2-7): EPEVTQTPSHQVTQMGQEVILRCVPISNHLYFYWYRQILGQKVEFLVSFYNNEISEKSEIFDDQFSVERPDGSNFTLKIRSTKLEDSAMYFCASSRQYYEQYFGPGTRLTVT.

The V gene is TRBV27, the J gene TRBJ2-5; TRBD2 matches 10 bases. The end of the DNA fits TRBJ2-7 better, so the J call may be wrong. CDR3 length equals 14 residues. CDR1 is MNHEY and CDR2 is SMNVEV in the germline V gene (reference sequence). CDR3 nucleotides: TGTGCCAGCAGTTTAACTAGCGGGAACTACGAGCAGTACTTC. Its translation: CASSLTSGNYEQYF.

The V gene is TRBV7-6, the J gene TRBJ1-4, with D possibly being TRBD1 (5 bases). V lost 2 bases to trimming and J lost 5 bases, with 24 bases between them. CDR1 is SGHVS and CDR2 is FNYEAQ in the germline V gene. The CDR3 is 19 residues long. The CDR3 nucleotides read TGTGCCAGCAGCTTAAGCCCAGGGCCGCCAGTCGACCTAAATGAAAAACTGTTTTTT. It specifies CASSLSPGPPVDLNEKLFF.

The rearrangement uses TRBV5-4 and TRBJ1-1, with D maybe TRBD1 (6 bases). Germline V gene lookup returns CDR1 SGHNT and CDR2 YYREEE (reference sequence). The CDR3 totals 15 residues. V lost 4 bases, J lost 3 bases, and 16 bases lay in between. CDR3 DNA: TGTGCCAGCAGCAGAGTAGGGGGATCGGACACTGAAGCTTTCTTT. Amino acids: CASSRVGGSDTEAFF. The full variable domain, with the rest looked up from reference TRBV5-4 and TRBJ1-1, is ETGVTQSPTHLIKTRGQQVTLRCSSQSGHNTVSWYQQALGQGPQFIFQYYREEENGRGNFPPRFSGLQFPNYSSELNVNALELDDSALYLCASSRVGGSDTEAFFGQGTRLTVV.

The rearrangement links TRBV19 to TRBJ2-5; 9 nucleotides line up with TRBD2. The CDR3 is 16 amino acids. Germline V gene data show CDR1 as LNHDA and CDR2 as SQIVND (reference sequence). The trim removed 1 base at V and 5 bases at J, leaving 8 bases unmatched. CDR3 region: CASSIAGSGSRETQYF. In nucleotides, the CDR3 is TGTGCCAGTAGTATAGCGGGTAGCGGGAGTCGGGAGACCCAGTACTTC.

The V gene is TRBV11-2, the J gene TRBJ2-7; D call uncertain. With 6 bases removed from V and 2 bases from J, the gap between germline ends came to 11 bases. Per the germline V gene, CDR1 is SGHAT and CDR2 is FQNNGV. The CDR3 extends over 13 amino acids. This CDR3 is CASRTDYAYEQYF. The CDR3 DNA is TGTGCCAGCAGAACAGATTACGCCTACGAGCAGTACTTC.

V and J are TRBV12-5 and TRBJ1-5; D call uncertain. CDR1 and CDR2 (germline): LGHNT, FRNRAP. The CDR3 spans 15 residues. The V and J ends lost 3 bases and 5 bases respectively, with 14 bases between them. CDR3 nucleotides: TGTGCTAGTGGTTTTTGGGGAGGCGGGTATCAGCCCCAGCATTTT. Translating gives CASGFWGGGYQPQHF.

V gene TRBV18 combines with J gene TRBJ1-5; D is perhaps TRBD1 (5 bases). Per the germline V gene, CDR1 is KGHSH and CDR2 is LQKENI. The CDR3 extends over 15 amino acids. V was trimmed by 0 bases and J by 5 bases, leaving 11 bases between them. In DNA form, the CDR3 reads TGTGCCAGCTCACCACCGGGGGGTGACGATCAGCCCCAGCATTTT. Translated: CASSPPGGDDQPQHF.

The chain recombines TRBV5-1 with TRBJ2-7, with D unclear. Germline CDR1 is SGHRS and CDR2 is YFSETQ. This CDR3 is built from 14 residues. With 1 base removed from V and 0 bases from J, the gap between germline ends came to 8 bases. The CDR3 is CASSLTTGSYEQYF. Written as DNA, the CDR3 is TGCGCCAGCAGCTTGACGACGGGCTCCTACGAGCAGTACTTC.

The CDR3 here is CASSPMISGRGEQFF. The DNA of the CDR3 is TGTGCCAGCAGCCCTATGATCAGCGGGAGGGGCGAGCAGTTCTTC. This chain joins TRBV6-5 and TRBJ2-1; 10 bases fit TRBD2. The V gene end was trimmed by 6 bases and the J gene end by 10 bases; junction bases not matched to a gene: 12. The CDR3 is made up of 15 amino acids. Germline V lookup: CDR1 MNHEY, CDR2 SVGAGI.